Below are 22 T cell receptor beta chains sequenced from a single sample in a study of low-dose radiotherapy and immunotherapy resistance in tumors. TRAV and TRBV primers primed cDNA for both TCRalpha and TCRbeta. Both a constant-region primer and a V-primer adapter served to amplify TCRs across about 20 PCR cycles. One entry per CDR3 protein results from TCRdb running MiXCR on the reads. The sample comprises 16,000 or so distinct CDR3 sequences, around 74% of which are singletons, and approximately 10% rests with the top ten. The receptor source for this set is a human donor with advanced metastatic prostate, ovarian, gallbladder or colorectal cancer (not recorded which). This table probably holds off-target reads from a library built for another chain.

The CDR3 DNA is TGCAGCGTTGGGGATACAGGGCGAAGCTCCTACGAGCAGTACTTC. This translates into CSVGDTGRSSYEQYF. V and J are TRBV29-1 and TRBJ2-7; tentatively, D is TRBD1 (6 bases). The CDR3 length is 15 residues. Deletions cut 4 bases from V and 0 bases from J, with 16 bases between. The V gene's germline CDR1 is SQVTM and CDR2 ANQGSEA.

This chain connects TRBV12-3 or TRBV12-4 to TRBJ2-3; 7 bases match TRBD2. V shed 5 bases, J shed 6 bases, and the junction held 11 bases outside the gene matches. This CDR3 spans 15 amino acids. The CDR3, as DNA: TGTGCCAGCAGTCCGCCCCCAGGGCGGGGGGATACGCAGTATTTT. Amino acid sequence: CASSPPPGRGDTQYF.

The chain combines TRBV9 with TRBJ1-5, with TRBD1 as a possible D gene (5 bases). Germline V gives CDR1 SGDLS, CDR2 YYNGEE. V gave up 0 bases and J gave up 10 bases, with 20 bases separating them. The CDR3 has 16 amino acids. The CDR3 here is CASSVGPETGTGPQHF. The CDR3 nucleotides read TGTGCCAGCAGCGTAGGTCCCGAAACTGGGACTGGCCCCCAGCATTTT.

The rearrangement uses TRBV19 and TRBJ1-4; D is ambiguous. The germline CDR1 and CDR2 sequences are LNHDA and SQIVND (reference sequence). Trimming took 8 bases from V and 6 from J, leaving 7 bases between them. The CDR3 sequence is 11 residues long. The CDR3 sequence is CASGFYEKLFF. The CDR3 coding sequence is TGTGCCAGTGGGTTCTATGAAAAACTGTTTTTT.

V and J are TRBV6-1 and TRBJ1-1; TRBD1 matches 7 bases. CDR1 and CDR2 (germline): MNHNS, SASEGT. The CDR3 runs to 16 residues. V lost 5 bases and J lost 4; bases outside the gene matches: 13. The CDR3 loop reads CASSYPKQGIGTEAFF. The CDR3 DNA follows: TGTGCCAGCAGTTACCCCAAACAGGGGATCGGCACTGAAGCTTTCTTT.

V and J are TRBV5-1 and TRBJ1-6, with TRBD1 matching over 7 bases. V lost 4 bases and J lost 6; bases outside the gene matches: 13. The length of the CDR3 is 17 residues. The germline V gene has CDR1 SGHRS and CDR2 YFSETQ. CDR3 DNA sequence: TGCGCCAGCAGCCCTAATTTCAACCGGGACAGTAATTCACCCCTCCACTTT. Amino acids: CASSPNFNRDSNSPLHF.

The rearrangement joins TRBV29-1 to TRBJ2-5; the D gene is possibly TRBD1 (6 bases). Germline V lookup: CDR1 SQVTM, CDR2 ANQGSEA. This CDR3 has 12 amino acids. Trimming left V 4 bases short and J 5 bases short, with 11 bases between. CDR3 sequence (DNA): TGCAGCGTTGCAACAGGGCCGGAGACCCAGTACTTC. Translating gives CSVATGPETQYF.

This chain uses TRBV7-3 with TRBJ1-2; TRBD1 matches 9 bases. Germline trimming cut 5 bases from V and 5 bases from J; bases unmatched to any gene: 6. The CDR3 loop spans 14 amino acids. CDR1 is SGHTA, CDR2 FQGTGA, per germline. CDR3 sequence reads: CASSQTGGRYGYTF. The DNA of the CDR3 is TGTGCCAGCAGCCAAACAGGGGGCCGGTATGGCTACACCTTC.

CDR3 sequence reads: CASSDGQYAGYTF. The CDR3 DNA reads TGTGCCAGCAGCGACGGGCAGTACGCAGGCTACACCTTC. V is TRBV28 and J is TRBJ1-2; unclear D gene. V lost 6 bases, J lost 8 bases, and 16 bases lay in between. The CDR3 loop spans 13 amino acids. The germline CDR1 and CDR2 sequences are MDHEN and SYDVKM.

V and J are TRBV4-3 and TRBJ2-2, with 8 bases fitting TRBD2. CDR3 length: 15 residues. The trim removed 4 bases at V and 3 bases at J, leaving 4 bases unmatched. Germline CDR1 is LGHNA and CDR2 is YSLEER. Here the CDR3 DNA reads TGCGCCAGCAGCCTCAGCGGGAGATACACCGGGGAGCTGTTTTTT. Its protein product is CASSLSGRYTGELFF.

Regarding this clonotype: One junction end disagrees with the germline gene, perhaps due to a read error. V is TRBV5-3 and J is TRBJ1-2; D might be TRBD1 (6 bases). TRBV5-3 carries the ORF label, with uncertain function. The CDR3 covers 16 residues. The CDR3 sequence: CASSPSLGANVYGYTF. The CDR3 DNA follows: TGCGCCAGCAGCCCCAGTTTGGGGGCGAACGTCTATGGCTACACCTTC.

CDR3: CASSVGPSGSAYNEQFF. In DNA, the CDR3 is TGTGCCAGCAGCGTAGGACCGAGCGGGAGCGCCTACAATGAGCAGTTCTTC. The V gene is TRBV9, the J gene TRBJ2-1; 8 bases match TRBD2. V lost 0 bases to trimming and J lost 2 bases; unmatched junction nucleotides: 7. The CDR3 consists of 17 residues. CDR1 and CDR2 (germline): SGDLS, YYNGEE.

CDR3 sequence: CASSPRQNYGYTF. CDR3 nucleotides: TGCGCCAGCAGCCCTCGACAGAACTATGGCTACACCTTC. The chain uses TRBV5-1 and TRBJ1-2, with TRBD1 as a possible D gene (5 bases). The ends were cut back, 4 bases at V and 2 bases at J, with 9 bases in the middle. The germline V gene encodes CDR1 SGHRS and CDR2 YFSETQ. The CDR3 is 13 residues long.

This clonotype was detected a few times. The J gene is TRBJ1-2, the V gene TRBV20-1, with D maybe TRBD1 (5 bases). Germline V CDR1 and CDR2: DFQATT, SNEGSKA (reference sequence). The ends were cut back, 5 bases at V and 5 bases at J, with 18 bases in the middle. The CDR3 covers 14 residues. CDR3 residues: CSARAGPLPYGYTF. The CDR3 coding sequence is TGCAGTGCTCGAGCGGGGCCCCTGCCGTATGGCTACACCTTC.

This clonotype was observed a handful of times. The rearrangement joins TRBV5-5 to TRBJ1-5; TRBD1 matches 7 bases. Germline CDR1 SGHKS, CDR2 YYEKEE (reference sequence). CDR3 size: 15 residues. V shed 4 bases and J 2 bases; nucleotides not matched to a gene: 6. Here the CDR3 reads CASSIHGQGNQPQHF. The DNA for the CDR3 is TGTGCCAGCAGCATCCATGGACAGGGCAATCAGCCCCAGCATTTT.

The V and J genes are TRBV19 and TRBJ1-2; 9 bases agree with TRBD1. V dropped 3 bases and J dropped 5; count of bases not matched to a gene: 7. Per the germline V gene, CDR1 is LNHDA and CDR2 is SQIVND (reference sequence). The CDR3 runs 15 residues. CDR3 nucleotide sequence: TGTGCCAGTAGTATCCCGACAGGGGGAGGGTATGGCTACACCTTC. As protein: CASSIPTGGGYGYTF.

The rearrangement links TRBV4-2 to TRBJ2-3, with 11 bases that match TRBD2. Looked up from germline, CDR1 is LGHNA and CDR2 is YNFKEQ. Trimming took 4 bases from V and 5 from J; bases not matched to a gene: 8. This CDR3 region has 16 residues. CDR3 coding DNA: TGTGCCAGCAGCCGACTAGCGGGAATGACGGGAGATACGCAGTATTTT. This translates into CASSRLAGMTGDTQYF.

The J gene is TRBJ1-3, the V gene TRBV5-1, with TRBD1 matching 7 bases. The CDR3 contains 15 residues. Trimming removed 5 bases from V and 4 bases from J; junction bases left unmatched: 9. Germline assignment: CDR1 SGHRS and CDR2 YFSETQ. CDR3: CASSYEGGRGNTIYF. In DNA form, the CDR3 reads TGCGCCAGCAGTTATGAAGGGGGCAGAGGAAACACCATATATTTT.

This clonotype showed up just a few times. This sequence joins TRBV6-1 and TRBJ1-2; no clear D. The CDR3 consists of 11 residues. Deletions cut 6 bases from V and 7 bases from J, with 9 bases between. Germline CDR1 is MNHNS and CDR2 is SASEGT. The CDR3 coding sequence is TGTGCCAGCAGGCGGGAGAGTGGCTACACCTTC. This codes for CASRRESGYTF.

The chain employs TRBV12-3 or TRBV12-4 and TRBJ2-7, with D hard to call. The CDR3 is 15 amino acids. The V end lost 4 bases, the J end lost 4 bases, and 17 bases lay between the germline ends. CDR3 sequence: CASSSRTRIPYEQYF. The DNA of the CDR3 is TGTGCCAGCAGTTCGCGGACCCGGATCCCTTACGAGCAGTACTTC.

This chain links TRBV29-1 with TRBJ2-5; D is possibly TRBD2 (6 bases). This CDR3 has 14 residues. Germline V lookup: CDR1 SQVTM, CDR2 ANQGSEA. Trimming removed 6 bases from V and 3 bases from J, with 17 bases in between. CDR3 sequence reads: CSVAPRGGEETQYF. The CDR3 nucleotides are TGCAGCGTGGCCCCGAGGGGCGGGGAAGAGACCCAGTACTTC.

The chain combines TRBV10-3 with TRBJ2-1; 7 bases line up with TRBD2. Germline V gene sequence: CDR1 ENHRY, CDR2 SYGVKD. V was pared by 3 bases and J by 10 bases, with 9 bases of the junction left unmatched. This CDR3 spans 14 amino acids. The CDR3, as DNA: TGTGCCATCAGTGAATTGGCGGGAGATGGGGAGCAGTTCTTC. Translated: CAISELAGDGEQFF.